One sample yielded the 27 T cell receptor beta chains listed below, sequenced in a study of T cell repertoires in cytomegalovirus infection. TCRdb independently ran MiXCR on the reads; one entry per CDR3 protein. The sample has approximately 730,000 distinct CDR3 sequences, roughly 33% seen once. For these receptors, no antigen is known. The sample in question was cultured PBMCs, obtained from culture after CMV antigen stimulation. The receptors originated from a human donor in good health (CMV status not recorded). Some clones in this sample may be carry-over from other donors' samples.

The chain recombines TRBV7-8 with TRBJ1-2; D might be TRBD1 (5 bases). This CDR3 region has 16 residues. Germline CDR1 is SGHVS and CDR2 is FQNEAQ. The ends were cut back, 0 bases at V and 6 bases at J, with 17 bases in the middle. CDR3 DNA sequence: TGTGCCAGCAGCTTAGCACGGACACGGCCTAATGATGGCTACACCTTC. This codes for CASSLARTRPNDGYTF.

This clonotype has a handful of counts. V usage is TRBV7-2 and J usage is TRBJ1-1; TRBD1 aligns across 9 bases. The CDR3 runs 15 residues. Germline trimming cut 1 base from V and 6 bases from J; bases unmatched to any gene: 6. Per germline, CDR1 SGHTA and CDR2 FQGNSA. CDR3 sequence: CASSLVATGGSEAFF. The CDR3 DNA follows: TGTGCCAGCAGCTTAGTAGCCACAGGGGGCTCTGAAGCTTTCTTT.

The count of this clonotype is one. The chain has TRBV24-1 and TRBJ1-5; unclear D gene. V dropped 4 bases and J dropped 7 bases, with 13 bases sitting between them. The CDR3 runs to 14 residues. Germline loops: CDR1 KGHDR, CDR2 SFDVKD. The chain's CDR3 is CATSDPRTGQPQHF. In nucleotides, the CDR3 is TGTGCCACCAGTGACCCCCGGACGGGACAGCCCCAGCATTTT.

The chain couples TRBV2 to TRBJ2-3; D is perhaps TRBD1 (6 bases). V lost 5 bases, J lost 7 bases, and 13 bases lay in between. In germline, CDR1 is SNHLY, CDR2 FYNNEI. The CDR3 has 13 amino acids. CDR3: CASSRRDTYTQYF. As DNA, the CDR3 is TGTGCCAGCAGTCGACGGGACACCTATACGCAGTATTTT.

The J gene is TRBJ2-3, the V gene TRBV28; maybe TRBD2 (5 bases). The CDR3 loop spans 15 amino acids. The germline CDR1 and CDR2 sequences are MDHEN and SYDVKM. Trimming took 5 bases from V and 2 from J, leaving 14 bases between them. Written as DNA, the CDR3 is TGTGCCAGCAGTCCACCCCCAGCGGACACAGATACGCAGTATTTT. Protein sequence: CASSPPPADTDTQYF.

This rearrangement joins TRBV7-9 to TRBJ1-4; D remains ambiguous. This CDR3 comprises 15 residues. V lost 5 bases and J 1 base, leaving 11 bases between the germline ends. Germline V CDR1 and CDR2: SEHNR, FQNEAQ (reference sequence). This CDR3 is CASSADGLTNEKLFF. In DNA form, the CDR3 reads TGTGCCAGCAGCGCCGATGGGTTAACTAATGAAAAACTGTTTTTT.

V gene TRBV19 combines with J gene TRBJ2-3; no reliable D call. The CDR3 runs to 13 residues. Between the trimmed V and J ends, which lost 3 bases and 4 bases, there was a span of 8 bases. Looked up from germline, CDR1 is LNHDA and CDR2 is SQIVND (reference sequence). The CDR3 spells CASSIFGADTQYF. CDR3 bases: TGTGCCAGTAGTATTTTTGGGGCAGATACGCAGTATTTT.

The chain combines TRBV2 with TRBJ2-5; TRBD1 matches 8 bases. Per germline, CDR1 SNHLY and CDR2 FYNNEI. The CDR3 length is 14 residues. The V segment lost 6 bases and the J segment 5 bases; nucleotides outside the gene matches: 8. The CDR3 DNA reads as TGTGCCAGCAGGAGACAGGGGTATGGGGAGACCCAGTACTTC. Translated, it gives CASRRQGYGETQYF. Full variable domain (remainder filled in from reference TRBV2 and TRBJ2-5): EPEVTQTPSHQVTQMGQEVILRCVPISNHLYFYWYRQILGQKVEFLVSFYNNEISEKSEIFDDQFSVERPDGSNFTLKIRSTKLEDSAMYFCASRRQGYGETQYFGPGTRLLVL.

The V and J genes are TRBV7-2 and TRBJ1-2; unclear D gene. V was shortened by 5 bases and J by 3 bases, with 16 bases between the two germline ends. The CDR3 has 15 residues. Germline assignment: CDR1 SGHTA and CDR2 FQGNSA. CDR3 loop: CASSPGPYRDYGYTF. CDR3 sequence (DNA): TGTGCCAGCAGCCCTGGACCTTATCGGGACTATGGCTACACCTTC.

CDR3 bases: TGCAGTGCTAGCCGGCTGGGCTCGAGTAATTCACCCCTCCACTTT. It translates to CSASRLGSSNSPLHF. The V and J genes are TRBV20-1 and TRBJ1-6; no reliable D call. V shed 3 bases and J shed 6 bases, with 15 bases lying between them. Germline V gene lookup returns CDR1 DFQATT and CDR2 SNEGSKA (reference sequence). The CDR3 contains 15 residues.

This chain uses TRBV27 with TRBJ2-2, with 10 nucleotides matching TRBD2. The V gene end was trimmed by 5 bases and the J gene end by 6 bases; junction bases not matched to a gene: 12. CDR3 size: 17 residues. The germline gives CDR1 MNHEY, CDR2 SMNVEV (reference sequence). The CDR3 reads CASSPDLAGVGAGELFF. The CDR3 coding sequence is TGTGCCAGCAGTCCGGATCTAGCGGGAGTCGGGGCCGGGGAGCTGTTTTTT.

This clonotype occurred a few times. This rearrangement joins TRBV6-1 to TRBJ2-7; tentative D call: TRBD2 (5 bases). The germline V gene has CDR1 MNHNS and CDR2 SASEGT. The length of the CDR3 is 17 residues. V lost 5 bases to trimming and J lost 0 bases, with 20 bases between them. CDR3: CASSPIAPLRASYEQYF. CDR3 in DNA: TGTGCCAGCAGTCCTATAGCGCCTTTAAGGGCCTCCTACGAGCAGTACTTC.

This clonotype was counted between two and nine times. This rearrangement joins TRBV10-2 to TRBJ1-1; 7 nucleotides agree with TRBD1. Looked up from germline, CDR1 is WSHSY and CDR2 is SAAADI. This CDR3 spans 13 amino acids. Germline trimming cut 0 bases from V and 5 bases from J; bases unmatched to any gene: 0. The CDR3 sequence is CASSESGQTEAFF. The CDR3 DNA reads TGCGCCAGCAGTGAGTCGGGACAGACTGAAGCTTTCTTT.

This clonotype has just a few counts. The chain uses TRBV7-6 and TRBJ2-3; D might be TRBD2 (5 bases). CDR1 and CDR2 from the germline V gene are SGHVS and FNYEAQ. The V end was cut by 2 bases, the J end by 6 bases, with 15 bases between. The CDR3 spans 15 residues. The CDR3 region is CASSLQTTTTDTQYF. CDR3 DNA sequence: TGTGCCAGCAGCTTACAGACTACTACCACGGATACGCAGTATTTT. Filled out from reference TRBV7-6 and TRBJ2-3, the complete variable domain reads GAGVSQSPRYKVTKRGQDVALRCDPISGHVSLYWYRQALGQGPEFLTYFNYEAQQDKSGLPNDRFSAERPEGSISTLTIQRTEQRDSAMYRCASSLQTTTTDTQYFGPGTRLTVL.

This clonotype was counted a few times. For the CDR3, the DNA is TGTGCCAGCAGCTTATCCCAGGGAGCCACAGATACGCAGTATTTT. It translates to CASSLSQGATDTQYF. This chain connects TRBV7-9 to TRBJ2-3; perhaps D is TRBD1 or TRBD2 (5 bases each). This CDR3 spans 15 amino acids. Trimming took off 2 bases at V and 2 bases at J, with 11 bases between the two ends. Germline V gene lookup returns CDR1 SEHNR and CDR2 FQNEAQ (reference sequence).

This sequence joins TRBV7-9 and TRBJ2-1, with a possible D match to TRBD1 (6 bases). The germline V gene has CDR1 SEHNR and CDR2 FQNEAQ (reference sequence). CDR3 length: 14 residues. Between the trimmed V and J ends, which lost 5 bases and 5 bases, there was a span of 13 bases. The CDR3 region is CASSVDGTNNEQFF. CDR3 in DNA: TGTGCCAGCAGCGTAGACGGGACAAACAATGAGCAGTTCTTC.

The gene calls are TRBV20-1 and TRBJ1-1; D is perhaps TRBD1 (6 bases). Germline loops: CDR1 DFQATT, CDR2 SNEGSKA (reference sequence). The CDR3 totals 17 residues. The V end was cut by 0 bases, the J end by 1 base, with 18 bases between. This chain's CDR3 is CSARDPRSDRRNTEAFF. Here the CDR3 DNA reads TGCAGTGCTAGAGATCCCCGCTCCGACAGGCGGAACACTGAAGCTTTCTTT.

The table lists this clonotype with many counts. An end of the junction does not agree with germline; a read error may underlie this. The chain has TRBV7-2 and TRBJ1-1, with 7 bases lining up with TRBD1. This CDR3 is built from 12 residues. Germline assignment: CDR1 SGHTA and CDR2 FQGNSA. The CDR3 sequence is CASSLARGTEGF. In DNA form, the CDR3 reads TGTGCCAGCAGCTTAGCGCGTGGGACAGAGGGGTTT.

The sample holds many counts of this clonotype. CDR3 sequence reads: CASRTVVGSYNSPLHF. The CDR3 nucleotides are TGTGCCAGCCGCACCGTCGTGGGCTCCTATAATTCACCCCTCCACTTT. The chain combines TRBV7-2 with TRBJ1-6; D gene unclear. V lost 8 bases and J lost 0, with 14 bases in between. Per the germline V gene, CDR1 is SGHTA and CDR2 is FQGNSA. The CDR3 spans 16 residues. The full variable domain, rest sourced from reference TRBV7-2 and TRBJ1-6, is GAGVSQSPSNKVTEKGKDVELRCDPISGHTALYWYRQSLGQGLEFLIYFQGNSAPDKSGLPSDRFSAERTGGSVSTLTIQRTQQEDSAVYLCASRTVVGSYNSPLHFGNGTRLTVT.

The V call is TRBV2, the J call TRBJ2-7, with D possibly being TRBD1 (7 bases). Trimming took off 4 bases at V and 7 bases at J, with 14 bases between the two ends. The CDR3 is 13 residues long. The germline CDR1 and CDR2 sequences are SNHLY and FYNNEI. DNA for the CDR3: TGTGCCAGCAGTGTATACAGGGGAGGTGAGCAGTACTTC. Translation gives CASSVYRGGEQYF.

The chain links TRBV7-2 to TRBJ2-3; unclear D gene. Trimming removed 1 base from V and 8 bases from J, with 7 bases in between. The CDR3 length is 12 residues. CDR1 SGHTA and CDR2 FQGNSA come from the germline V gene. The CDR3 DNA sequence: TGTGCCAGCAGCTTAGACGAGGCTACGCAGTATTTT. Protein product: CASSLDEATQYF.

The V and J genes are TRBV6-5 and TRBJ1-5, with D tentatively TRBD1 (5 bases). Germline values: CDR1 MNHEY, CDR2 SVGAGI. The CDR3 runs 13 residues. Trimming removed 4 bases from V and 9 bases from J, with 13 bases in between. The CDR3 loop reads CASSWVRRGPQHF. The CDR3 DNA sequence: TGTGCCAGCAGTTGGGTTCGGAGGGGGCCCCAGCATTTT.

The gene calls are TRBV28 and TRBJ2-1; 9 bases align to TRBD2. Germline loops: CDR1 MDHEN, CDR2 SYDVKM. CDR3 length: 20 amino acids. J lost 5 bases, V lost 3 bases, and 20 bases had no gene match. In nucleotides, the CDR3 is TGTGCCAGCAGTTTGAGTCTAGCGGGGACCCGGGGAGCTAAGAACAATGAGCAGTTCTTC. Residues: CASSLSLAGTRGAKNNEQFF.

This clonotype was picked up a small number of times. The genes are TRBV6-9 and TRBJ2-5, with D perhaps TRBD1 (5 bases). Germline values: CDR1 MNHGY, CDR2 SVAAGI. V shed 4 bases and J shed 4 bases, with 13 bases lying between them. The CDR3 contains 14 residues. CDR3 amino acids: CASSFRESSETQYF. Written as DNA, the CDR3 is TGTGCCAGCAGTTTCAGGGAAAGTTCAGAGACCCAGTACTTC.

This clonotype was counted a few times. CDR3 coding DNA: TGTGCCAGCAGCCTCGTCCACCCTTCTTTGGGGGCTCAAGAGACCCAGTACTTC. This gives the protein CASSLVHPSLGAQETQYF. The V and J genes are TRBV7-6 and TRBJ2-5; D perhaps matches TRBD1 (6 bases). Trimming stripped 5 bases from V and 2 bases from J, with 24 bases between. Looked up from germline, CDR1 is SGHVS and CDR2 is FNYEAQ. The CDR3 sequence is 18 residues long.

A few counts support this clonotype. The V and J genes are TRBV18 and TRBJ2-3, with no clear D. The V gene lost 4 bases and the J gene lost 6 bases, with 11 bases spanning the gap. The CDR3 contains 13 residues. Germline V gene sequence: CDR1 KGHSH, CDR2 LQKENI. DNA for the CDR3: TGTGCCAGCTCACTCAGACCAATTGATACGCAGTATTTT. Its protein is CASSLRPIDTQYF.

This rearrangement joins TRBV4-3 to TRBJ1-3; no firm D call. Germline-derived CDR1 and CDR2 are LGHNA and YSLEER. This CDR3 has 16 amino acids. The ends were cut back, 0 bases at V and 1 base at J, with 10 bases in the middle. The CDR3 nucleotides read TGCGCCAGCAGCCAAGAAGCCGTGGGTTCTGGAAACACCATATATTTT. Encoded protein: CASSQEAVGSGNTIYF.